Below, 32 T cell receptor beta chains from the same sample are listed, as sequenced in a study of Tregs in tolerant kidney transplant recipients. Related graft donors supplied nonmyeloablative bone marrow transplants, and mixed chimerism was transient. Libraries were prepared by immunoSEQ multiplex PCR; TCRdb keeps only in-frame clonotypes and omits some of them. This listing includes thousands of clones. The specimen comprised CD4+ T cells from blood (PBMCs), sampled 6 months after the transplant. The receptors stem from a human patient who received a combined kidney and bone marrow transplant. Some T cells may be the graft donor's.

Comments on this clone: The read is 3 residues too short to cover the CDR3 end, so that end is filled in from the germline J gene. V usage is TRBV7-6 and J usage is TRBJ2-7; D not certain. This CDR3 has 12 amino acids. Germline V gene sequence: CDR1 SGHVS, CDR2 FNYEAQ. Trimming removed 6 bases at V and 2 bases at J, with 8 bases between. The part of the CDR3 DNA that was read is TGTGCCAGCAGGGGCGATACCTACGAG. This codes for CASRGDTYE. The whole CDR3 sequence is CASRGDTYEQYF.

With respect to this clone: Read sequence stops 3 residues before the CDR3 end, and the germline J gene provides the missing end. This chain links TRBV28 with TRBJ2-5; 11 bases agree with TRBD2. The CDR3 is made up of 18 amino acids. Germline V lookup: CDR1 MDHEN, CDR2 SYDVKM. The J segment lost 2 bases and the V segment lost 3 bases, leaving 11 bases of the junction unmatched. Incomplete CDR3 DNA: TGTGCCAGCAGTTTGAAATGGCTAGCGGGAGGAAAACAAGAGACC. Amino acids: CASSLKWLAGGKQET. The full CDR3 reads CASSLKWLAGGKQETQYF.

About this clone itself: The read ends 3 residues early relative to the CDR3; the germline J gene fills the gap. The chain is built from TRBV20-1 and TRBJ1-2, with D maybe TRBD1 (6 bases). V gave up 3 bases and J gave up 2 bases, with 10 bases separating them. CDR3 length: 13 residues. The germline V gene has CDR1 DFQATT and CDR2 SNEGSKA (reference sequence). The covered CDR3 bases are TGCAGTGCTAGGTCAGGGGCGAACTATGGC. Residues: CSARSGANYG. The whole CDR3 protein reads CSARSGANYGYTF.

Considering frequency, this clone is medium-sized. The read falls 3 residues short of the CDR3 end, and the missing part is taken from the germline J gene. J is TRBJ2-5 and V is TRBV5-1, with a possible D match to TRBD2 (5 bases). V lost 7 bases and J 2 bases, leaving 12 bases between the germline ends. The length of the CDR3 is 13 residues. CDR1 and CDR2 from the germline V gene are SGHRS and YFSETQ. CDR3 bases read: TGCGCCAGCGCCGGGGAGCCGCAAGAGACC. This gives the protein CASAGEPQET. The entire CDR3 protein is CASAGEPQETQYF. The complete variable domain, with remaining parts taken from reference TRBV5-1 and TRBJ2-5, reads KAGVTQTPRYLIKTRGQQVTLSCSPISGHRSVSWYQQTPGQGLQFLFEYFSETQRNKGNFPGRFSGRQFSNSRSEMNVSTLELGDSALYLCASAGEPQETQYFGPGTRLLVL.

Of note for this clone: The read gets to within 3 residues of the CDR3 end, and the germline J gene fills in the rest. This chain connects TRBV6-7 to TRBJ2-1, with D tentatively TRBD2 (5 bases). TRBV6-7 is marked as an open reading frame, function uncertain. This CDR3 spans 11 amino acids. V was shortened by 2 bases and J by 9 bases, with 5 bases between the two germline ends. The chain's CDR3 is CASSYRGEQFF. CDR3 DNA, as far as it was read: TGTGCCAGCAGTTACCGGGGTGAG.

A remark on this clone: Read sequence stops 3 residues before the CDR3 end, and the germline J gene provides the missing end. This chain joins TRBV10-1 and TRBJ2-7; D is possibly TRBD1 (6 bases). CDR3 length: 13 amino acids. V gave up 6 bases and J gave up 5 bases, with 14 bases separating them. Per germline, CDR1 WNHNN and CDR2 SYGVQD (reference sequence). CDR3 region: CASSLTGRDEQYF. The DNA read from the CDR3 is TGCGCCAGCAGCCTTACAGGGCGGGACGAG.

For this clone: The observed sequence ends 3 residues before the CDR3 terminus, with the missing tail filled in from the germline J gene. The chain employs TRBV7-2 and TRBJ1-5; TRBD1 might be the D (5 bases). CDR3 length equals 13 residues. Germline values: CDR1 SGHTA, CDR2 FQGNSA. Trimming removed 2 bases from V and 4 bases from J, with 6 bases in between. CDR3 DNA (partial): TGTGCCAGCAGCTTAAGGGGTAATCAGCCC. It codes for CASSLRGNQP. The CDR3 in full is CASSLRGNQPQHF.

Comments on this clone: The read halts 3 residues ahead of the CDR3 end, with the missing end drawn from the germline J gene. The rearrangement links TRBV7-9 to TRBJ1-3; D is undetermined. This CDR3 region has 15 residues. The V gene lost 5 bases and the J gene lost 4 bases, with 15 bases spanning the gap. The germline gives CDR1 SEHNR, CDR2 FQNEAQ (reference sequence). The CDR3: CASSLLATSGNTIYF. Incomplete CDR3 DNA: TGTGCCAGCAGCCTTTTAGCGACGTCGGGAAACACC.

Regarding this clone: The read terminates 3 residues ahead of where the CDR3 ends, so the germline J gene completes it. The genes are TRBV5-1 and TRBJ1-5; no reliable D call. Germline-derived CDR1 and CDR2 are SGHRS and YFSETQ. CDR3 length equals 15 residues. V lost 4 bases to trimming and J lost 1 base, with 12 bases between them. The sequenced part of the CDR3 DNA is TGCGCCAGCAGCCTGGGTGAGCGGAGCAATCAGCCC. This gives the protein CASSLGERSNQP. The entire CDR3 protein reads CASSLGERSNQPQHF.

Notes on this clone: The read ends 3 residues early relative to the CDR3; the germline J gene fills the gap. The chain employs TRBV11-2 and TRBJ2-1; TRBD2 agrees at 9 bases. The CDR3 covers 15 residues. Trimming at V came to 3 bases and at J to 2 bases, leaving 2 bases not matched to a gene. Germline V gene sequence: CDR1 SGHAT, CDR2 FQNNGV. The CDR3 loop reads CASSFLAGTYNEQFF. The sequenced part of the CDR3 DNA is TGTGCCAGCAGCTTTCTAGCGGGGACCTACAATGAG.

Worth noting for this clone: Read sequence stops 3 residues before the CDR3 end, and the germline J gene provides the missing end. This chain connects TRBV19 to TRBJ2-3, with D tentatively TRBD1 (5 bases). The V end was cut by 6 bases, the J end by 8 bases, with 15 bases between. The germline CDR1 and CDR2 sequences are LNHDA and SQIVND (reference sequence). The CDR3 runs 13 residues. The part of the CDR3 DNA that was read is TGTGCCAGTAGCTTGGCCCGTGGGGCTACG. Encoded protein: CASSLARGAT. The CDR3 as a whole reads CASSLARGATQYF.

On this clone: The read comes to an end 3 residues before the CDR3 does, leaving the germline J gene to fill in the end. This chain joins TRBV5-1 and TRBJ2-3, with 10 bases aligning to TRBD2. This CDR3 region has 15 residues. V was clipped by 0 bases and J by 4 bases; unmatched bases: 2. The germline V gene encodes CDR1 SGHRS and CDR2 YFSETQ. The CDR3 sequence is CASSLASGSPDTQYF. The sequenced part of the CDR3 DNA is TGCGCCAGCAGCTTGGCTAGCGGGAGCCCAGATACG.

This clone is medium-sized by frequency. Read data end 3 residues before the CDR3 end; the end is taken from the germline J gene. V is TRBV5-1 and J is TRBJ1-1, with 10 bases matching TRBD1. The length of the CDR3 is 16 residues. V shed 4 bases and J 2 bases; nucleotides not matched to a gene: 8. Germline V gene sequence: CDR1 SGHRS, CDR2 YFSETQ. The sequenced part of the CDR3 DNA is TGCGCCAGCAGCCCCCGGACAGGGGGGGTAAACACTGAA. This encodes CASSPRTGGVNTE. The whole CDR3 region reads CASSPRTGGVNTEAFF.

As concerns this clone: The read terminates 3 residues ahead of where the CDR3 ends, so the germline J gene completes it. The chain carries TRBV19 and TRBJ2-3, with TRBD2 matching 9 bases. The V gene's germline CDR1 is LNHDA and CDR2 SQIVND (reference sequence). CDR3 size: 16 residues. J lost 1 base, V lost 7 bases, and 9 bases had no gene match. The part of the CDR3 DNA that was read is TGTGCCAGTACTCCAAGCAGGACTAGCGGCACAGATACG. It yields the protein CASTPSRTSGTDT. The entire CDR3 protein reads CASTPSRTSGTDTQYF.

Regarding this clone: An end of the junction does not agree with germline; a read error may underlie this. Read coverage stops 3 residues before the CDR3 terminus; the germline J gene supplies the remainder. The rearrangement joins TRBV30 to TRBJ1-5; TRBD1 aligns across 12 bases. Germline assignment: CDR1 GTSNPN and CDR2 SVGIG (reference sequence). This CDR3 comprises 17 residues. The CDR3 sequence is CAWRRPSGTGGKQPQHF. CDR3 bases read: TGTGCCTGGAGGCGACCATCCGGGACAGGGGGCAAACAGCCC.

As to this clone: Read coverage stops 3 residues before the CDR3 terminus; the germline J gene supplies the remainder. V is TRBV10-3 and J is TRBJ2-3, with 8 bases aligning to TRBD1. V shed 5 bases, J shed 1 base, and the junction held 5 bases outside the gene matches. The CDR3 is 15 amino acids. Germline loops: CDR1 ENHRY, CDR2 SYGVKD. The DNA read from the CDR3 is TGTGCCATCAGTAGCGGACAGGGTGGCACAGATACG. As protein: CAISSGQGGTDT. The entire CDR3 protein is CAISSGQGGTDTQYF.

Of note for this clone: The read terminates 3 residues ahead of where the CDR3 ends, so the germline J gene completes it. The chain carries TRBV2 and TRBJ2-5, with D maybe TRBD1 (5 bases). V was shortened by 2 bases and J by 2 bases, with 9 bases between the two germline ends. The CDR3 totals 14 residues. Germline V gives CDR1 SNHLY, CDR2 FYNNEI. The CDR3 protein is CASSESGFQETQYF. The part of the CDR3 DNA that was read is TGTGCCAGCAGTGAATCAGGGTTTCAAGAGACC.

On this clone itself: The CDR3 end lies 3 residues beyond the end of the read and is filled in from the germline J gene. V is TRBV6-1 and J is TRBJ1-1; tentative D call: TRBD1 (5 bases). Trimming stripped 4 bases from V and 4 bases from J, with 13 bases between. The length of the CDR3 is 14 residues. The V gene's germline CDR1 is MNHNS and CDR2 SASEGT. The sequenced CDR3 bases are TGTGCCAGCAGTGCAACCTGGGGGGGCACTGAA. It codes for CASSATWGGTE. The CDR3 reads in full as CASSATWGGTEAFF.

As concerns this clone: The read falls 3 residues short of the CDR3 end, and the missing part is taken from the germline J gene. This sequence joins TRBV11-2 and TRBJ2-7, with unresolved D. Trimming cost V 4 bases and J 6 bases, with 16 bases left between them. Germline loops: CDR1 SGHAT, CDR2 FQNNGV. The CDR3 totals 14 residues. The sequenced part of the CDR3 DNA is TGTGCCAGCAGCTATGCAGCAGGTGGCTCCGAG. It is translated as CASSYAAGGSE. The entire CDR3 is CASSYAAGGSEQYF.

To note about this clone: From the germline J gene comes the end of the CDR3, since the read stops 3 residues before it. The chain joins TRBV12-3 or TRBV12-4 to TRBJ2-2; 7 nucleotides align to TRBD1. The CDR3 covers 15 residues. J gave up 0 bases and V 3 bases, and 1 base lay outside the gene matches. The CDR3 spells CASSFQGANTGELFF. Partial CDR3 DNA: TGTGCCAGCAGTTTTCAGGGGGCGAACACCGGGGAG.

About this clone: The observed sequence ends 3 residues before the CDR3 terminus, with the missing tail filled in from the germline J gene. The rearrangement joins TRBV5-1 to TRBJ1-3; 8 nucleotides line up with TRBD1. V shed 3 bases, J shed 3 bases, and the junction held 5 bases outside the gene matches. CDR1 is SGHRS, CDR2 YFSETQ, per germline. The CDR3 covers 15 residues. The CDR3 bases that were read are TGCGCCAGCAGCTACGGACAGGGAGGTGGAAACACC. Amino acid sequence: CASSYGQGGGNT. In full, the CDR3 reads CASSYGQGGGNTIYF.

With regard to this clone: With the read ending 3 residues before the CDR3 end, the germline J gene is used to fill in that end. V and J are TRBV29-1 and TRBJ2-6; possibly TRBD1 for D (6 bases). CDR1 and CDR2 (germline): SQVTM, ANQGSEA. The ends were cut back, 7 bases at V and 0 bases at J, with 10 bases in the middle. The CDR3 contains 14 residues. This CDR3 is CSATGPSGANVLTF. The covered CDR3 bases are TGCAGCGCCACAGGGCCCTCTGGGGCCAACGTC.

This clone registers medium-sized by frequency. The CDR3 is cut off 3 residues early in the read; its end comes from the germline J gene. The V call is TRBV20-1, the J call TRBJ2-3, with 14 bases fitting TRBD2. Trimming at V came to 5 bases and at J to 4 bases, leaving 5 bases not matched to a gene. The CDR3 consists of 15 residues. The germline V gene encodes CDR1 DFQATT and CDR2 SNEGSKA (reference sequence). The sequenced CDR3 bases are TGCAGTGCTTGGGGACTAGCGGGAGTTTCAGATACG. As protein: CSAWGLAGVSDT. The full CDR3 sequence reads CSAWGLAGVSDTQYF.

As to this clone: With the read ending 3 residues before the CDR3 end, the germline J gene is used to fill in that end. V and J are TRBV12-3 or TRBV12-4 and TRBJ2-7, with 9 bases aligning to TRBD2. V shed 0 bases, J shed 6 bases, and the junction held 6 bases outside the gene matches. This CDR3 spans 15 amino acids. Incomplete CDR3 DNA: TGTGCCAGCAGTTTAGCTAGCGGGAGTAGGGGCGAG. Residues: CASSLASGSRGE. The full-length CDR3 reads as CASSLASGSRGEQYF.

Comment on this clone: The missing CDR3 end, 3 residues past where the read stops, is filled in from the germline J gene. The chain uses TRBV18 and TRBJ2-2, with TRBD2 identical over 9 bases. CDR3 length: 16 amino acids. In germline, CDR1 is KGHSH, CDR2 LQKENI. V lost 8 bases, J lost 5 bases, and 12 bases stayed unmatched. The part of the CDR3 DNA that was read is TGTGCCAGCAGACTAAATAGCGGGAGAAGAACCGGGGAG. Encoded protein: CASRLNSGRRTGE. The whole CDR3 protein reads CASRLNSGRRTGELFF. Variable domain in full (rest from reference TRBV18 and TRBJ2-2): NAGVMQNPRHLVRRRGQEARLRCSPMKGHSHVYWYRQLPEEGLKFMVYLQKENIIDESGMPKERFSAEFPKEGPSILRIQQVVRGDSAAYFCASRLNSGRRTGELFFGEGSRLTVL.

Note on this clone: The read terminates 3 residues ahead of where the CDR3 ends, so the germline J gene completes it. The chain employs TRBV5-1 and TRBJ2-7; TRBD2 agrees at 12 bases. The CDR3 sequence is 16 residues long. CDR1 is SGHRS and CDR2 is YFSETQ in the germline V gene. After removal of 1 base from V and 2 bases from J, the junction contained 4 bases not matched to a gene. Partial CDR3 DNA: TGCGCCAGCAGCTTGATGTCTAGCGGGAGGGCCTACGAG. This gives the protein CASSLMSSGRAYE. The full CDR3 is CASSLMSSGRAYEQYF.

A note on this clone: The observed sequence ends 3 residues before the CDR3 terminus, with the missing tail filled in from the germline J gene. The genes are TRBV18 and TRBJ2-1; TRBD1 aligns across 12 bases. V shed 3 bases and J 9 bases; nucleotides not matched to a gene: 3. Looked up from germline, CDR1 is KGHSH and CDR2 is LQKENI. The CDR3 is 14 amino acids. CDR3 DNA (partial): TGTGCCAGCTCACCGGGACAGGGGGCGCGTGAG. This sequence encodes CASSPGQGARE. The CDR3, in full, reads CASSPGQGAREQFF.

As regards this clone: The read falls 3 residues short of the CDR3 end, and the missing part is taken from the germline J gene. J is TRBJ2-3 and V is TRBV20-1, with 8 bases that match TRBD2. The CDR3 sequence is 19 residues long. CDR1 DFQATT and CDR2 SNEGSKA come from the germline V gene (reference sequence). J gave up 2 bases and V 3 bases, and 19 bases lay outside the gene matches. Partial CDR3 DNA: TGCAGTGCTAGCCGGGTCGGGTTTAGCGGGGACAACCACACAGATACG. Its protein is CSASRVGFSGDNHTDT. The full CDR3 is CSASRVGFSGDNHTDTQYF.

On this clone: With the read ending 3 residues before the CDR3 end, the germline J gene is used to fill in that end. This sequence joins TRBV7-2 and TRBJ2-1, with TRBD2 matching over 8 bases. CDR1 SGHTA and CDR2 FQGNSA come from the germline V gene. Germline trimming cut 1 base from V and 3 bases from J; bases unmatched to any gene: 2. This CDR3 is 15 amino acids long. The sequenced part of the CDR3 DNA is TGTGCCAGCAGCTTAGGGACTAGCTTCTACAATGAG. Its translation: CASSLGTSFYNE. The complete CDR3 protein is CASSLGTSFYNEQFF.

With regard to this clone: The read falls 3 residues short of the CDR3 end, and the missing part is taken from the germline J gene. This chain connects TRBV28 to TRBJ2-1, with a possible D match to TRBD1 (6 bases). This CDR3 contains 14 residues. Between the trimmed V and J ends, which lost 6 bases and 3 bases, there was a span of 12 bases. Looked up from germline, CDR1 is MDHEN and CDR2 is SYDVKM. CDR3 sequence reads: CASSTGSIYNEQFF. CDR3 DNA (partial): TGTGCCAGCAGCACAGGGTCGATCTACAATGAG.

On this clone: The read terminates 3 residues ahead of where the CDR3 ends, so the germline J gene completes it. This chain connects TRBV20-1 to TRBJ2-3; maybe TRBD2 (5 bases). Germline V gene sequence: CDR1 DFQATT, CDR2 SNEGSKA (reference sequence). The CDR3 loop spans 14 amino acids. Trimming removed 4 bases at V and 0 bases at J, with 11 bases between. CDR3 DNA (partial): TGCAGTGCTAATGTTGGCGGGAGCACAGATACG. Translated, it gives CSANVGGSTDT. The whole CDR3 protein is CSANVGGSTDTQYF.

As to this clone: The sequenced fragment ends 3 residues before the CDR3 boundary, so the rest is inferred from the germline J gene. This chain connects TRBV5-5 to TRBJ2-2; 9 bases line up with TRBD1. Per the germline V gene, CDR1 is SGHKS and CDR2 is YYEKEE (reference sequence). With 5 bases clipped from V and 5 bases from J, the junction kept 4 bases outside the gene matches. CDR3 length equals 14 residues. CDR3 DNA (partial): TGTGCCAGCAGACCCGGACAGGGGACCGGGGAG. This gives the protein CASRPGQGTGE. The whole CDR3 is CASRPGQGTGELFF.